Ten or more counts support the clone carrying this TCR beta chain. There are 12 residues in the CDR3. Germline V gives CDR1 MDHEN, CDR2 SYDVKM. Trimming stripped 7 bases from V and 1 base from J, with 7 bases between. Amplification yielded TCR beta CDR3 regions, with RNA transcripts as the source. The primer set for the first-round RT-PCR of the TCR CDR3 was HTBI. TCRdb passed the multiplex PCR reads through MiXCR, listing each CDR3 protein once. The sample carries some 350,000 distinct CDR3 sequences, about 15% recorded once. This record comes from a study of T cells in Graves' hyperthyroidism and ophthalmopathy. The sample of blood was obtained at first hyperthyroidism diagnosis (before any ophthalmopathy symptoms).

The chain carries TRBV28 and TRBJ2-5; D is unclear. This TCR derives from a woman younger than 35 with Graves' hyperthyroidism that later progressed to Graves' ophthalmopathy. The sample taken for sequencing was blood. CDR3 sequence: CASMTLQETQYF. In nucleotides, the CDR3 is TGTGCCAGCATGACTCTCCAAGAGACCCAGTACTTC. The complete variable domain, with remaining parts taken from reference TRBV28 and TRBJ2-5, reads DVKVTQSSRYLVKRTGEKVFLECVQDMDHENMFWYRQDPGLGLRLIYFSYDVKMKEKGDIPEGYSVSREKKERFSLILESASTNQTSMYLCASMTLQETQYFGPGTRLLVL.